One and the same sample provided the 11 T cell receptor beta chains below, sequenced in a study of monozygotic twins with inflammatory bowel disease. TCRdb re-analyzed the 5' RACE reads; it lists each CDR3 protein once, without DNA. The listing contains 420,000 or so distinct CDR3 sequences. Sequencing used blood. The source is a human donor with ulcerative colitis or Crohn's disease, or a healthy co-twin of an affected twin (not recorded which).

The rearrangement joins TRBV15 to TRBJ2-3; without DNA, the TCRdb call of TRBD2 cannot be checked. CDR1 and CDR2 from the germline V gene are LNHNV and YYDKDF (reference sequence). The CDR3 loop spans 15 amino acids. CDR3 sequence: CATSSPGGPTDTQYF.

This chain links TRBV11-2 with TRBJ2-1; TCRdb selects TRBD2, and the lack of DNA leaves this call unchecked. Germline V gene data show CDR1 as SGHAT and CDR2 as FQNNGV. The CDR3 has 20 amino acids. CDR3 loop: CASSIRGLAASSSSYNEQFF.

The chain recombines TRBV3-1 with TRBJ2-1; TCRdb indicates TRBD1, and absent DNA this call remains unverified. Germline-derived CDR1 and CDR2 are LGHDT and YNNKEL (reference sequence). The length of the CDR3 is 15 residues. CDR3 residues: CASSRNPGGVHEQFF.

CDR3 sequence reads: CASSLWRGRNNQPQHF. V is TRBV12-3 or TRBV12-4 and J is TRBJ1-5; the D gene TCRdb calls, TRBD1, cannot be checked with no DNA. The CDR3 runs 16 residues.

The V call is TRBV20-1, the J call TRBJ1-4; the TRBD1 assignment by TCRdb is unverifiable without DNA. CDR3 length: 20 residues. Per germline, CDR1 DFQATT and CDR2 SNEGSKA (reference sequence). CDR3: CSATPPRPGTGRRVAEKLFF.

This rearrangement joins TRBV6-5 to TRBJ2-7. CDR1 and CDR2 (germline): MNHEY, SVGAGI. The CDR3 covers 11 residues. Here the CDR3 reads CASSYGFEQYF.

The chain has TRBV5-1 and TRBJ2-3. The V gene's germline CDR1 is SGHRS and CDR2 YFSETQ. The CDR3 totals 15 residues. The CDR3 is CASSLPGEWTDTQYF.

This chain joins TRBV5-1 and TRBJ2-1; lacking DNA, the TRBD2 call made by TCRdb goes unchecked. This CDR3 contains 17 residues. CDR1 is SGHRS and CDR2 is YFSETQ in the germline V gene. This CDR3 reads CASSSLLTSGYYNEQFF. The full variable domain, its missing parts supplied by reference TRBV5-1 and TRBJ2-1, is KAGVTQTPRYLIKTRGQQVTLSCSPISGHRSVSWYQQTPGQGLQFLFEYFSETQRNKGNFPGRFSGRQFSNSRSEMNVSTLELGDSALYLCASSSLLTSGYYNEQFFGPGTRLTVL.

The CDR3 is CASSLASGGLNTEAFF. The chain has TRBV12-3 or TRBV12-4 and TRBJ1-1; the TRBD1 assignment by TCRdb is unverifiable without DNA. This CDR3 contains 16 residues.

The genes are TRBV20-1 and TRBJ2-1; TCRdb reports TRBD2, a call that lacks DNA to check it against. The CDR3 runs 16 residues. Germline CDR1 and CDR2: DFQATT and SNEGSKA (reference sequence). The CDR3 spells CSARRLAGGPFDEQFF.

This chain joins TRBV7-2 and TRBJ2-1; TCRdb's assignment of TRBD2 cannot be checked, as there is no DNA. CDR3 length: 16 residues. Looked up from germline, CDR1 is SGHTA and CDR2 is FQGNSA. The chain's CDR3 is CASSLGGISSYNEQFF. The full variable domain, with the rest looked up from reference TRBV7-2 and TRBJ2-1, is GAGVSQSPSNKVTEKGKDVELRCDPISGHTALYWYRQSLGQGLEFLIYFQGNSAPDKSGLPSDRFSAERTGGSVSTLTIQRTQQEDSAVYLCASSLGGISSYNEQFFGPGTRLTVL.